Shown below are 4 T cell receptor beta chains from a single sample sequenced in a study of beta chain features in type 1 diabetes. Study findings and constraints: Across all four CD4+ subsets, people with type 1 diabetes showed modestly shorter TCRB CDR3s.

Antigen specificity for these receptors is unknown. Expressed TCRB transcripts were sequenced after all isolated RNA was converted to cDNA. Repertoires were generated with immunoSEQ multiplex PCR, while TCRdb's copy carries only in-frame clones and drops some. The sample lists some 350,000 clones, roughly a tenth occurring once. The specimen sequenced was central memory CD4+ T cells from blood. The source is a man in his thirties or forties with type 1 diabetes.

The sample holds a few counts of this clone. The CDR3 DNA reads as TGTGCCAGTAGTTCCGGGACAGGGTCCTCCTACGAGCAGTACTTC. Its translation is CASSSGTGSSYEQYF. The gene calls are TRBV19 and TRBJ2-7, with 9 bases identical to TRBD1. CDR3 length equals 15 residues. Losses at the gene ends were 5 bases for V and 0 bases for J; bases not matched to a gene: 5. The germline V gene encodes CDR1 LNHDA and CDR2 SQIVND (reference sequence).

This clone was seen more than once but under ten times. The chain has TRBV7-9 and TRBJ2-4; 8 positions agree with TRBD1. This CDR3 has 18 residues. J was trimmed by 2 bases and V by 5 bases; bases with no gene match: 14. Germline-derived CDR1 and CDR2 are SEHNR and FQNEAQ (reference sequence). The CDR3 is CASSPRTGQLGTKNIQYF. DNA of the CDR3: TGTGCCAGCAGCCCCCGGACAGGGCAGCTCGGGACCAAAAACATTCAGTACTTC.

This clone came up many times. The chain employs TRBV11-2 and TRBJ2-1; the D is unclear. The CDR3 is 15 amino acids. Germline CDR1 and CDR2: SGHAT and FQNNGV. V was clipped by 5 bases and J by 0 bases, with 11 bases between them. The DNA for the CDR3 is TGTGCCAGCAGCCCCTCCCCGAGCTCCTACAATGAGCAGTTCTTC. Its translation is CASSPSPSSYNEQFF. Together with reference TRBV11-2 and TRBJ2-1, the CDR3 gives the full variable domain: EAGVAQSPRYKIIEKRQSVAFWCNPISGHATLYWYQQILGQGPKLLIQFQNNGVVDDSQLPKDRFSAERLKGVDSTLKIQPAKLEDSAVYLCASSPSPSSYNEQFFGPGTRLTVL.

The chain uses TRBV5-1 and TRBJ2-5; 9 positions agree with TRBD2. V dropped 4 bases and J dropped 2; count of bases not matched to a gene: 0. Germline values: CDR1 SGHRS, CDR2 YFSETQ. This CDR3 contains 13 residues. In nucleotides, the CDR3 is TGCGCCAGCAGCGGACTAGCGCAAGAGACCCAGTACTTC. It encodes CASSGLAQETQYF.